This T cell receptor (beta chain) is drawn from a study of neoadjuvant nivolumab and ipilimumab in lung cancer. Study-level findings and limits: TCR richness and clonality were higher in tumors than adjacent uninvolved lung. Pretherapy blood TCR richness correlated positively with resected tumor richness. From pretherapy to surgery, tumor richness and clonality rose with dual therapy. Only a small number of samples underwent TCR sequencing.

With regard to this clone: Antigen: not known.

Profiling relied on immunoSEQ multiplex PCR, and the TCRdb table lists in-frame clones only, not all of them. The repertoire has 6,000 to 9,000 clones, 75% to 90% of them found once; the top ten carry 6.8%. CDR1 ENHRY and CDR2 SYGVKD come from the germline V gene. The CDR3 loop spans 17 amino acids. The ends were cut back, 2 bases at V and 5 bases at J, with 18 bases in the middle. The sequencing used tumor tissue, collected after neoadjuvant nivolumab, alone or with ipilimumab, at or shortly before surgery. The chain joins TRBV10-3 to TRBJ2-2; the D gene is possibly TRBD2 (7 bases). The source is an adult with non-small cell lung cancer. This chain's CDR3 is CAISEPQGRANTGELFF. The DNA of the CDR3 is TGTGCCATCAGTGAGCCTCAGGGGAGGGCTAATACCGGGGAGCTGTTTTTT.